These 8 T cell receptor beta chains were all obtained from the same sample, sequenced in a study of blood T cell repertoires in COVID-19. The repertoire was sequenced with immunoSEQ multiplex PCR; TCRdb's copy has only in-frame clones and lacks some. The sample includes more than 85,000 clones, roughly 82% of them seen just once. Source material: peripheral blood. These receptors were taken from a man aged 80 or over with acute or convalescent COVID-19.

The gene calls are TRBV20-1 and TRBJ2-7, with unresolved D. Germline loops: CDR1 DFQATT, CDR2 SNEGSKA (reference sequence). Trimming removed 0 bases from V and 4 bases from J, with 4 bases in between. The CDR3 extends over 11 amino acids. The CDR3 DNA reads as TGCAGTGCTAGAGATGTATACGAGCAGTACTTC. Its translation is CSARDVYEQYF.

The gene calls are TRBV21-1 and TRBJ2-7; the table's D call, TRBD1, was not checked against the DNA. TRBV21-1 counts as a pseudogene. This CDR3 has 16 amino acids. In DNA form, the CDR3 reads TGTGCCAGCAGCAAAGATCGAAAGGGACACCCCTACGAGCAGTACTTC. Its translation is CASSKDRKGHPYEQYF.

This rearrangement joins TRBV6-6 to TRBJ2-4; 9 nucleotides line up with TRBD1. Trimming took 3 bases from V and 4 from J; bases not matched to a gene: 4. The length of the CDR3 is 15 residues. Germline V gene data show CDR1 as MNHNY and CDR2 as SVGAGI (reference sequence). This CDR3 is CASSYSTGGKNIQYF. In DNA, the CDR3 is TGTGCCAGCAGTTATTCGACAGGGGGGAAAAACATTCAGTACTTC.

The V and J genes are TRBV12-5 and TRBJ2-2; the match to TRBD2 covers 9 bases. With 11 bases clipped from V and 5 bases from J, the junction kept 9 bases outside the gene matches. The CDR3 contains 14 residues. CDR1 is LGHNT, CDR2 FRNRAP, per germline. The CDR3 here is CARGGGARTGELFF. CDR3 in DNA: TGTGCTCGGGGCGGGGGGGCGCGAACCGGGGAGCTGTTTTTT.

The genes are TRBV6-5 and TRBJ1-2, with a weak D call TRBD1 (6 bases). With 6 bases removed from V and 7 bases from J, the gap between germline ends came to 21 bases. Germline assignment: CDR1 MNHEY and CDR2 SVGAGI. This CDR3 has 15 amino acids. CDR3: CASRPLGGAKVGYTF. The CDR3 DNA is TGTGCCAGCAGGCCCCTGGGGGGGGCTAAAGTTGGCTACACCTTC.

The chain uses TRBV28 and TRBJ2-2; 9 bases match TRBD1. Trimming at V came to 7 bases and at J to 3 bases, leaving 6 bases not matched to a gene. From germline, CDR1 is MDHEN and CDR2 SYDVKM. This CDR3 spans 15 amino acids. Here the CDR3 reads CASNTGGAYTGELFF. The CDR3 DNA is TGTGCCAGCAATACAGGGGGCGCTTACACCGGGGAGCTGTTTTTT.

The V call is TRBV7-2, the J call TRBJ1-5; TRBD1 matches 8 bases. The ends lost 4 bases at V and 2 bases at J; junction bases unmatched: 7. Germline CDR1 and CDR2: SGHTA and FQGNSA. The CDR3 covers 16 residues. As DNA, the CDR3 is TGTGCCAGCAGCTCGGACAGGGTGCGAGGCAATCAGCCCCAGCATTTT. It encodes CASSSDRVRGNQPQHF.

The rearrangement uses TRBV7-9 and TRBJ1-3; no definite D call. This CDR3 is 17 amino acids long. The germline CDR1 and CDR2 sequences are SEHNR and FQNEAQ (reference sequence). Trimming cost V 3 bases and J 0 bases, with 15 bases left between them. The CDR3: CASSFRDQIFSGNTIYF. The DNA of the CDR3 is TGTGCCAGCAGCTTTCGGGATCAGATCTTCTCTGGAAACACCATATATTTT.